Sequencing of this T cell receptor (beta chain) was carried out in a study of monozygotic twins with inflammatory bowel disease. Donors gave around 2.5 ml of blood apiece. Through template switching, UMIs that included a 6-nucleotide sample barcode were added. Using TCRalpha and TCRbeta cDNA, the researchers carried out two nested PCRs that lasted 16 and 9 cycles. TCRdb reanalyzed the 5' RACE reads, giving one entry per CDR3 protein sequence and no DNA. The record lists some 160,000 distinct CDR3 sequences, of which the ten most abundant hold approximately 7.4%. The CDR3 loop spans 15 amino acids. CDR1 DFQATT and CDR2 SNEGSKA come from the germline V gene (reference sequence).

Sequencing used blood. This chain joins TRBV20-1 and TRBJ2-1; TCRdb proposes TRBD2, but this gene call is untestable without DNA. This clonotype originated in a human donor with ulcerative colitis or Crohn's disease, or a healthy co-twin of an affected twin (not recorded which). CDR3 sequence reads: CSARDLAGSYNEQFF.